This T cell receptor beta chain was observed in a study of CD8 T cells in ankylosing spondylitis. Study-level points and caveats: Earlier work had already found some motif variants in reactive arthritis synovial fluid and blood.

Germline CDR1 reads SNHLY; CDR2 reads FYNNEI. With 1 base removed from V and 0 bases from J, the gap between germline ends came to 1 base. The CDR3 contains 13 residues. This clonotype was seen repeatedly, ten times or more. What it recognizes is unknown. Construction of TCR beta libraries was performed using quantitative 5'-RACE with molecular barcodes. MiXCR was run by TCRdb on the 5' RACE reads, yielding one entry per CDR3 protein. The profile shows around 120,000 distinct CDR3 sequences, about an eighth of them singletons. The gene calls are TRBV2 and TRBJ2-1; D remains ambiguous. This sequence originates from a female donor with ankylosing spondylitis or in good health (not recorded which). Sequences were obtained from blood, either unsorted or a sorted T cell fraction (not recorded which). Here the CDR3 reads CASSEDSYNEQFF. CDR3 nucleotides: TGTGCCAGCAGTGAAGACTCCTACAATGAGCAGTTCTTC.